This T cell receptor (beta chain) stems from a study of CD8+ T cells in alopecia areata. Study at large: Treated patients were given 5 to 10 mg oral tofacitinib twice daily.

Once RNA had been extracted, it was reverse transcribed into cDNA to act as the sequencing template. Some clones are missing from TCRdb's copy, which holds only in-frame ones; the method was immunoSEQ multiplex PCR. The sample lists about 210,000 clones; around 57% were seen once. Germline CDR1 and CDR2: MNHEY and SVGAGI. Trimming removed 0 bases from V and 7 bases from J; junction bases left unmatched: 7. The length of the CDR3 is 15 residues. General observations from the study: Sequencing of scalp samples also captures resident alphabeta T cells of normal skin.

The treatment is: oral pan-JAK inhibitor, 5-10 mg twice daily. On this clone: Its antigen remains unidentified.

The source of this sequence is a human donor with alopecia areata. The chain couples TRBV6-5 to TRBJ2-7; 9 bases are shared with TRBD1. The sequencing used CD4+ T cells sorted from blood, collected at week 4, from a patient treated with tofacitinib. The CDR3 spells CASSYSGTGQSEQYF. DNA for the CDR3: TGTGCCAGCAGTTACTCGGGGACAGGGCAGTCGGAGCAGTACTTC.